This TCR beta chain was identified in a study of T cells in narcolepsy. Study-wide results and limits: HCRT-specific and TRIB2-specific autoreactive clonotypes appeared among same-patient CSF and blood CD4+ clonotypes. No autoreactive T cell clone sequences appeared in some memory CD4+ repertoires.

The method was immunoSEQ multiplex PCR; TCRdb's version includes in-frame clones alone and lacks a portion of them. This table has 21,000 or so clones, 92% appearing once. Note on this clone: What it binds is not known.

Germline CDR1 is SGHDT and CDR2 is YYEEEE. CDR3 length: 12 residues. Trimming left V 4 bases short and J 5 bases short, with 9 bases between. The sequence was obtained from a human donor with narcolepsy. The sample consisted of CD45RA- memory CD4+ T cells from PBMCs. The chain carries TRBV5-6 and TRBJ1-2; a possible D gene is TRBD1 (5 bases). CDR3 residues: CASSDDRYGYTF. In DNA, the CDR3 is TGTGCCAGCAGCGACGACAGATATGGCTACACCTTC. Looking up the rest from reference TRBV5-6 and TRBJ1-2 gives the full variable domain: DAGVTQSPTHLIKTRGQQVTLRCSPKSGHDTVSWYQQALGQGPQFIFQYYEEEERQRGNFPDRFSGHQFPNYSSELNVNALLLGDSALYLCASSDDRYGYTFGSGTRLTVV.